The 11 T cell receptor beta chains given below trace back to one sample, sequenced in a study of radiotherapy plus CTLA-4 blockade in lung cancer. The repertoire was sequenced with immunoSEQ multiplex PCR; TCRdb's copy has only in-frame clones and lacks some. The data contain about 14,000 clones, around 87% of them singletons. The source material was peripheral blood, sampled from a patient treated with radiotherapy plus ipilimumab. All receptors derive from a human donor with non-small cell lung cancer that progressed on radiotherapy plus ipilimumab. Some clones in this sample may be carry-over from other donors' samples.

The table lists this clone with a count of one. The chain carries TRBV2 and TRBJ2-3; weak D call: TRBD2 (6 bases). CDR3 length equals 14 residues. Per the germline V gene, CDR1 is SNHLY and CDR2 is FYNNEI. V was pared by 6 bases and J by 6 bases, with 16 bases between. The CDR3 nucleotides read TGTGCCAGCAGCCAGACAGTTGGGGGGGATACGCAGTATTTT. Translated, it gives CASSQTVGGDTQYF.

The chain is built from TRBV19 and TRBJ1-1; 8 bases fit TRBD1. The trim removed 4 bases at V and 1 base at J, leaving 5 bases unmatched. The CDR3 has 15 residues. CDR1 is LNHDA, CDR2 SQIVND, per germline (reference sequence). CDR3 DNA: TGTGCCAGTAGTACGACGGGACAGGCGAACACTGAAGCTTTCTTT. It yields the protein CASSTTGQANTEAFF.

V gene TRBV2 combines with J gene TRBJ2-2; D gene uncertain. In germline, CDR1 is SNHLY, CDR2 FYNNEI. V lost 7 bases and J 0 bases, leaving 9 bases between the germline ends. This CDR3 contains 14 residues. CDR3 loop: CASKGSANTGELFF. For the CDR3, the DNA is TGTGCCAGCAAAGGCAGCGCGAACACCGGGGAGCTGTTTTTT.

The chain joins TRBV29-1 to TRBJ2-2; 10 bases fit TRBD2. The V and J ends lost 0 bases and 5 bases, in that order; junction bases with no gene match: 0. Germline V gene lookup returns CDR1 SQVTM and CDR2 ANQGSEA. This CDR3 has 14 residues. CDR3 coding DNA: TGCAGCGTTGAAGAGACTAGCGGGACCGGGGAGCTGTTTTTT. Translating gives CSVEETSGTGELFF.

The V and J genes are TRBV6-5 and TRBJ2-2, with D possibly matching TRBD2 (6 bases). Germline V gene lookup returns CDR1 MNHEY and CDR2 SVGAGI. The CDR3 has 15 amino acids. V lost 8 bases, J lost 5 bases, and 18 bases lay in between. In DNA, the CDR3 is TGTGCCAGCCTGGGAGCGTTTAGCGGAACCGGGGAGCTGTTTTTT. Protein sequence: CASLGAFSGTGELFF.

This chain links TRBV18 with TRBJ1-2, with D perhaps TRBD1 (6 bases). The CDR3 length is 14 residues. V lost 5 bases, J lost 4 bases, and 14 bases lay in between. The germline gives CDR1 KGHSH, CDR2 LQKENI. CDR3 region: CASSAGTKVYGYTF. CDR3 sequence (DNA): TGTGCCAGCTCAGCCGGGACAAAAGTCTATGGCTACACCTTC.

This chain joins TRBV7-6 and TRBJ2-3; TRBD2 matches 10 bases. This CDR3 comprises 18 residues. Germline loops: CDR1 SGHVS, CDR2 FNYEAQ. Trimming took 3 bases from V and 2 from J; bases not matched to a gene: 11. In nucleotides, the CDR3 is TGTGCCAGCAGCTTTCAACCAATAGCGGGGGGTATCACAGATACGCAGTATTTT. It translates to CASSFQPIAGGITDTQYF.

For the CDR3, the DNA is TGTGCCACCAGCATAGGACAGGGAGAGGGCTACACCTTC. Residues: CATSIGQGEGYTF. V gene TRBV15 combines with J gene TRBJ1-2; 8 nucleotides agree with TRBD1. This CDR3 is 13 amino acids long. Unmatched junction bases numbered 6, after V lost 4 bases and J lost 8 bases. The germline CDR1 and CDR2 sequences are LNHNV and YYDKDF (reference sequence).

The rearrangement links TRBV11-1 to TRBJ1-5; D might be TRBD1 (5 bases). Germline V gene lookup returns CDR1 SGHAT and CDR2 FQDESV (reference sequence). Deletions cut 1 base from V and 5 bases from J, with 6 bases between. The CDR3 contains 13 residues. The CDR3 protein is CASSLETDQPQHF. Here the CDR3 DNA reads TGTGCCAGCAGCTTAGAGACAGATCAGCCCCAGCATTTT.

This sequence joins TRBV5-1 and TRBJ1-4; 9 positions match TRBD1. Trimming at V came to 4 bases and at J to 7 bases, leaving 5 bases not matched to a gene. Germline CDR1 reads SGHRS; CDR2 reads YFSETQ. The CDR3 consists of 14 residues. CDR3 sequence reads: CASSPGTGSEKLFF. The CDR3 DNA follows: TGCGCCAGCAGCCCCGGGACAGGGAGTGAAAAACTGTTTTTT.

The chain joins TRBV4-2 to TRBJ1-4; D not certain. The V end lost 4 bases, the J end lost 5 bases, and 11 bases lay between the germline ends. The length of the CDR3 is 14 residues. CDR1 LGHNA and CDR2 YNFKEQ come from the germline V gene. Here the CDR3 DNA reads TGTGCCAGCAGCCCGGGAGGAGACAATGAAAAACTGTTTTTT. Residues: CASSPGGDNEKLFF.